This is a list of T cell receptor beta chains from one sample in a study of OX40 agonist ivuxolimab in advanced cancers. Sequenced by immunoSEQ multiplex PCR; TCRdb stores in-frame clones only, minus some. This table holds just under 85,000 clones, 65% to 85% found once. Material: CD4+ or CD8+ T cells sorted from blood, obtained in a trial of the OX40 agonist ivuxolimab. These receptors were collected from an adult with an advanced solid tumor such as melanoma, head and neck, liver or kidney cancer. Both conserved end residues are part of each CDR3.

J gene,V gene,CDR3 protein
TRBJ1-4,TRBV4-1,CASSQDPELATNEKLFF
TRBJ2-2,TRBV7-9,CASSSVGPGELFF
TRBJ2-7,TRBV19,CASTPSGGDTYEQYF
TRBJ2-2,TRBV7-9,CASKWSGNTGELFF
TRBJ1-2,TRBV5-1,CASSLGRAHGYTF
TRBJ2-5,TRBV4-3,CASSQDSGLSGETQYF
.,TRBV4-1,CASSRGQGATGELFF
TRBJ2-5,TRBV6-6,CASSYSTGQETQYF
TRBJ2-3,TRBV5-1,CASNAAGTDTQYF
TRBJ1-2,TRBV2,CASSPLGPSLYGYTF
TRBJ2-7,TRBV7-2,CASSFYYEQYF
TRBJ2-3,TRBV11-3,CASSLGGGTDTQYF
TRBJ2-1,TRBV2,CASSEGGYNEQFF
TRBJ2-6,TRBV6-4,CASSRGSGANVLTF
TRBJ1-1,TRBV29-1,CSVDGGRANEAFF
TRBJ2-2,TRBV18,CASSPPSQGVAGELFF
TRBJ2-7,TRBV6-1,CASRKFGQGAYEQYF
TRBJ2-7,TRBV6-6,CASRLDSQTYEQYF
TRBJ1-6,TRBV6-5,CASSVSISYNSPLHF
TRBJ1-1,TRBV27,CASSPRDRGRFTEAFF
TRBJ2-7,TRBV7-8,CASSLGSGAAHEQYF
TRBJ2-3,TRBV6-4,CASSDSGTPQYF
TRBJ1-1,TRBV27,CASSLQGAYLNTEAFF
TRBJ1-3,TRBV5-6,CASSFGVMATGNTIYF
TRBJ2-5,TRBV5-4,CASRPYGSGRETQYF
TRBJ1-4,TRBV2,CASTDRGVWEKLFF
TRBJ2-3,TRBV21-1,CDDPGERADTQYF